One and the same sample provided the 30 T cell receptor beta chains below, sequenced in a study of blood T cell repertoires in COVID-19. The method was immunoSEQ multiplex PCR; TCRdb's version includes in-frame clones alone and lacks a portion of them. The table lists 110,000 or so clones, 80% to 85% of them singletons. The source material was peripheral blood. The origin of the receptors is a man at least 80 years old with acute or convalescent COVID-19.

This clone appeared a few times. This chain's CDR3 is CASRASGSSYEQYF. CDR3 nucleotide sequence: TGTGCCAGCCGGGCTAGCGGAAGCTCCTACGAGCAGTACTTC. This chain joins TRBV6-6 and TRBJ2-7; 7 bases map to TRBD2. This CDR3 is 14 amino acids long. V was clipped by 8 bases and J by 0 bases; unmatched bases: 7. Germline loops: CDR1 MNHNY, CDR2 SVGAGI (reference sequence).

The chain joins TRBV3-1 (or the pseudogene TRBV3-2) to TRBJ2-7; 7 nucleotides agree with TRBD2. This CDR3 is 14 amino acids long. Germline V gene sequence: CDR1 LGHDT, CDR2 YNNKEL (reference sequence). Trimming took 3 bases from V and 4 from J; bases not matched to a gene: 6. The CDR3 loop reads CASSHRGGPYEQYF. The CDR3 DNA reads TGTGCCAGCAGCCATAGGGGAGGGCCTTACGAGCAGTACTTC.

This clone was picked up a small number of times. The chain employs TRBV7-6 and TRBJ2-7, with no clear D. In germline, CDR1 is SGHVS, CDR2 FNYEAQ. With 3 bases removed from V and 0 bases from J, the gap between germline ends came to 3 bases. The CDR3 consists of 12 residues. The CDR3 loop reads CASSFGSYEQYF. CDR3 DNA: TGTGCCAGCAGCTTCGGCTCCTACGAGCAGTACTTC. Using reference TRBV7-6 and TRBJ2-7 for the parts outside the CDR3, the full variable domain is GAGVSQSPRYKVTKRGQDVALRCDPISGHVSLYWYRQALGQGPEFLTYFNYEAQQDKSGLPNDRFSAERPEGSISTLTIQRTEQRDSAMYRCASSFGSYEQYFGPGTRLTVT.

The chain uses TRBV30 and TRBJ2-2; 7 bases fit TRBD1. CDR1 is GTSNPN and CDR2 is SVGIG in the germline V gene (reference sequence). This CDR3 contains 14 residues. The trim removed 3 bases at V and 6 bases at J, leaving 7 bases unmatched. CDR3 bases: TGTGCCTGGAGGGCGAACAGGGGAGCCGGGGAGCTGTTTTTT. It codes for CAWRANRGAGELFF.

This clone was detected only a few times. The rearrangement joins TRBV6-6 to TRBJ1-1, with 10 bases lining up with TRBD1. With 7 bases clipped from V and 7 bases from J, the junction kept 9 bases outside the gene matches. CDR1 is MNHNY and CDR2 is SVGAGI in the germline V gene (reference sequence). There are 14 residues in the CDR3. For the CDR3, the DNA is TGTGCCAGCACCAAGGGACAGGGGATTTATGAAGCTTTCTTT. Translated: CASTKGQGIYEAFF.

The chain has TRBV7-8 and TRBJ1-3; 7 bases line up with TRBD1. Looked up from germline, CDR1 is SGHVS and CDR2 is FQNEAQ. There are 15 residues in the CDR3. The V and J ends lost 5 bases and 4 bases, in that order; junction bases with no gene match: 8. CDR3 nucleotide sequence: TGTGCCAGCAGCCGAGACAGGGTTTTCGGAAACACCATATATTTT. Translated: CASSRDRVFGNTIYF. The whole variable domain, filled in from reference TRBV7-8 and TRBJ1-3, reads GAGVSQSPRYKVAKRGQDVALRCDPISGHVSLFWYQQALGQGPEFLTYFQNEAQLDKSGLPSDRFFAERPEGSVSTLKIQRTQQEDSAVYLCASSRDRVFGNTIYFGEGSWLTVV.

The V gene is TRBV28, the J gene TRBJ1-4, with D perhaps TRBD1 (6 bases). This CDR3 spans 14 amino acids. Trimming took 4 bases from V and 0 from J, leaving 6 bases between them. Per germline, CDR1 MDHEN and CDR2 SYDVKM. In DNA, the CDR3 is TGTGCCAGCAGTTGGACAGCAACTAATGAAAAACTGTTTTTT. It codes for CASSWTATNEKLFF.

This chain uses TRBV28 with TRBJ1-6; D is possibly TRBD1 (5 bases). The V gene's germline CDR1 is MDHEN and CDR2 SYDVKM. V lost 6 bases and J lost 9, with 6 bases in between. The CDR3 is made up of 11 amino acids. The CDR3 is CASRGGSPLHF. The CDR3 DNA sequence: TGTGCCAGCAGGGGGGGTTCACCCCTCCACTTT.

The chain is built from TRBV19 and TRBJ2-5, with 7 bases that match TRBD2. There are 18 residues in the CDR3. Unmatched junction bases numbered 18, after V lost 4 bases and J lost 4 bases. Germline-derived CDR1 and CDR2 are LNHDA and SQIVND (reference sequence). The CDR3 region has the DNA TGTGCCAGTAGTAGAGCTTGGACTAGTACGGGACGGGGAGAGACCCAGTACTTC. Its protein product is CASSRAWTSTGRGETQYF.

This clone has only a few counts. The genes are TRBV10-3 and TRBJ1-1; D possibly corresponds to TRBD1 (5 bases). V was pared by 2 bases and J by 5 bases, with 12 bases between. The CDR3 loop spans 14 amino acids. The germline V gene has CDR1 ENHRY and CDR2 SYGVKD. The CDR3 sequence is CAISEQGMRTEAFF. The CDR3 DNA reads TGTGCCATCAGTGAGCAGGGTATGAGGACTGAAGCTTTCTTT.

This sequence joins TRBV6-6 and TRBJ2-1; tentatively, D is TRBD1 (6 bases). Trimming took 8 bases from V and 7 from J, leaving 6 bases between them. The CDR3 contains 10 residues. Germline loops: CDR1 MNHNY, CDR2 SVGAGI (reference sequence). CDR3 region: CASGTNEQFF. The CDR3 coding sequence is TGTGCCAGCGGGACAAATGAGCAGTTCTTC.

This chain connects TRBV5-4 to TRBJ1-3; D might be TRBD1 (5 bases). The length of the CDR3 is 14 residues. Germline CDR1 is SGHNT and CDR2 is YYREEE (reference sequence). V dropped 0 bases and J dropped 6 bases, with 10 bases sitting between them. The CDR3 loop reads CASSLGFGANTIYF. CDR3 sequence (DNA): TGTGCCAGCAGCTTGGGATTTGGGGCAAACACCATATATTTT.

Of note for this clone: The junction departs from germline at one end; a sequencing error may be responsible. The chain uses TRBV29-1 and TRBJ1-1; D unresolved. The CDR3 is 12 amino acids. The V gene's germline CDR1 is SQVTM and CDR2 ANQGSEA. CDR3 bases: TGCAGCGTTGACTTGGCCAGCGGGAAGTTTGGCTTT. It translates to CSVDLASGKFGF.

The J gene is TRBJ1-5, the V gene TRBV19; D possibly corresponds to TRBD1 (5 bases). The CDR3 is 16 residues long. Germline CDR1 is LNHDA and CDR2 is SQIVND (reference sequence). Trimming cost V 5 bases and J 3 bases, with 17 bases left between them. DNA of the CDR3: TGTGCCAGTAGTGCTCCTGGGGGAGGGCCCAATCAGCCCCAGCATTTT. Translation gives CASSAPGGGPNQPQHF.

The rearrangement links TRBV6-5 to TRBJ2-5; 9 positions match TRBD2. Germline assignment: CDR1 MNHEY and CDR2 SVGAGI. This CDR3 region has 15 residues. V gave up 7 bases and J gave up 7 bases; unmatched junction bases: 13. The CDR3 reads CASTPGLARAGTQYF. The CDR3 DNA reads TGTGCCAGCACTCCCGGACTAGCGCGCGCCGGGACCCAGTACTTC.

This clone turned up a few times. This chain uses TRBV18 with TRBJ1-2, with 8 bases matching TRBD1. The J segment lost 6 bases and the V segment lost 2 bases, leaving 5 bases of the junction unmatched. The CDR3 totals 14 residues. Germline V CDR1 and CDR2: KGHSH, LQKENI. The CDR3 loop reads CASSPDRTGNGYTF. In DNA, the CDR3 is TGTGCCAGCTCACCAGACAGGACAGGGAATGGCTACACCTTC.

V usage is TRBV4-1 and J usage is TRBJ2-7, with 10 bases that match TRBD1. Germline CDR1 is MGHRA and CDR2 is YSYEKL. The CDR3 extends over 17 amino acids. V shed 1 base, J shed 4 bases, and the junction held 10 bases outside the gene matches. The CDR3 DNA follows: TGCGCCAGCAGCCAAGGCCTATCCGGACAGGGGGTATACGAGCAGTACTTC. Residues: CASSQGLSGQGVYEQYF.

The chain joins TRBV11-3 to TRBJ2-7; the match to TRBD1 covers 8 bases. J gave up 3 bases and V 5 bases, and 6 bases lay outside the gene matches. The germline V gene has CDR1 SGHNT and CDR2 YENEEA. The CDR3 is 14 residues long. The CDR3 is CASSPHRGSYEQYF. The DNA for the CDR3 is TGTGCCAGCAGCCCACACAGGGGGAGCTACGAGCAGTACTTC.

The rearrangement uses TRBV7-9 and TRBJ2-1; 10 bases match TRBD2. CDR1 and CDR2 from the germline V gene are SEHNR and FQNEAQ (reference sequence). Germline trimming cut 5 bases from V and 7 bases from J; bases unmatched to any gene: 8. There are 15 residues in the CDR3. The CDR3 reads CASSPTHSGRNEQFF. The CDR3 DNA is TGTGCCAGCAGCCCAACCCATAGCGGGAGGAATGAGCAGTTCTTC.

This clone was recorded a few times. The chain carries TRBV30 and TRBJ1-6; D not certain. The length of the CDR3 is 12 residues. Per the germline V gene, CDR1 is GTSNPN and CDR2 is SVGIG (reference sequence). V was trimmed by 0 bases and J by 19 bases, leaving 16 bases between them. As DNA, the CDR3 is TGTGCCTGGAGTGTACAAGGGAGAACTAAGCACTTT. Protein product: CAWSVQGRTKHF.

The J gene is TRBJ2-7, the V gene TRBV5-1; 10 bases align to TRBD2. Germline-derived CDR1 and CDR2 are SGHRS and YFSETQ. J was trimmed by 1 base and V by 4 bases; bases with no gene match: 2. The CDR3 sequence is 14 residues long. The DNA of the CDR3 is TGCGCCAGCAGCACTAGCGGGAAGTCCTACGAGCAGTACTTC. The encoded protein is CASSTSGKSYEQYF.

V usage is TRBV28 and J usage is TRBJ2-5; the D gene is possibly TRBD2 (8 bases). The CDR3 loop spans 17 amino acids. V shed 9 bases and J shed 1 base, with 24 bases lying between them. Per germline, CDR1 MDHEN and CDR2 SYDVKM. This CDR3 is CASTGDEELAVQETQYF. Written as DNA, the CDR3 is TGTGCCAGTACAGGGGATGAGGAACTAGCGGTCCAAGAGACCCAGTACTTC.

The V gene is TRBV7-3, the J gene TRBJ2-2; a possible D gene is TRBD2 (5 bases). The V and J ends lost 1 base and 2 bases respectively, with 17 bases between them. This CDR3 is 18 amino acids long. Germline-derived CDR1 and CDR2 are SGHTA and FQGTGA. The CDR3 here is CASSLIPSGESNTGELFF. CDR3 coding DNA: TGTGCCAGCAGCTTAATCCCCAGCGGAGAATCAAACACCGGGGAGCTGTTTTTT.

The chain combines TRBV13 with TRBJ2-2, with D hard to call. The germline gives CDR1 PRHDT, CDR2 FYEKMQ (reference sequence). This CDR3 spans 14 amino acids. Between the trimmed V and J ends, which lost 4 bases and 5 bases, there was a span of 11 bases. CDR3 protein: CASSSNRKTGELFF. The CDR3 DNA reads TGTGCCAGCAGCTCGAACAGAAAAACCGGGGAGCTGTTTTTT. Full variable domain (rest looked up from reference TRBV13 and TRBJ2-2): AAGVIQSPRHLIKEKRETATLKCYPIPRHDTVYWYQQGPGQDPQFLISFYEKMQSDKGSIPDRFSAQQFSDYHSELNMSSLELGDSALYFCASSSNRKTGELFFGEGSRLTVL.

Only one count was recorded for this clone. V usage is TRBV18 and J usage is TRBJ2-7; 8 positions match TRBD1. The CDR3 spans 14 residues. From germline, CDR1 is KGHSH and CDR2 LQKENI. The V segment lost 5 bases and the J segment 2 bases; nucleotides outside the gene matches: 5. The CDR3 spells CASSWTGRPYEQYF. The CDR3 coding sequence is TGTGCCAGCTCATGGACAGGGAGGCCCTACGAGCAGTACTTC.

This clone was found many times. The chain carries TRBV11-2 and TRBJ2-7, with D possibly TRBD1 on 8 matching bases. CDR1 SGHAT and CDR2 FQNNGV come from the germline V gene. V was pared by 5 bases and J by 6 bases, with 20 bases between. The CDR3 totals 15 residues. Here the CDR3 DNA reads TGTGCCAGCAGCCCCGTCAGGGGGCGGGGGTTCGAGCAGTACTTC. Protein: CASSPVRGRGFEQYF.

The chain is built from TRBV7-2 and TRBJ1-5, with 10 bases fitting TRBD1. Trimming cost V 5 bases and J 4 bases; bases outside gene matches: 11. Germline V gene data show CDR1 as SGHTA and CDR2 as FQGNSA. The CDR3 consists of 17 residues. CDR3 sequence: CASSPKTRTGGNQPQHF. The CDR3 DNA sequence: TGTGCCAGCAGCCCAAAAACTAGGACAGGGGGAAATCAGCCCCAGCATTTT.

The rearrangement joins TRBV7-9 to TRBJ2-2; D unresolved. Germline V gene lookup returns CDR1 SEHNR and CDR2 FQNEAQ (reference sequence). Trimming removed 5 bases from V and 4 bases from J, with 5 bases in between. The CDR3 covers 12 residues. CDR3 region: CASSLSTGELFF. For the CDR3, the DNA is TGTGCCAGCAGCCTCTCCACCGGGGAGCTGTTTTTT.

The chain is built from TRBV6-6 and TRBJ1-1; D possibly corresponds to TRBD1 (6 bases). V lost 4 bases and J lost 4, with 19 bases in between. Germline V CDR1 and CDR2: MNHNY, SVGAGI (reference sequence). CDR3 length equals 16 residues. CDR3 DNA: TGTGCCAGCAGTTCCCCGGTCGGGGGCGGGAGCACTGAAGCTTTCTTT. This encodes CASSSPVGGGSTEAFF.

The genes are TRBV2 and TRBJ2-1, with 8 bases identical to TRBD2. CDR3 size: 13 residues. Germline V CDR1 and CDR2: SNHLY, FYNNEI. V trimming: 6 bases; J trimming: 5 bases; junction bases outside the gene matches: 3. The CDR3: CASSTTSDNEQFF. The CDR3 bases are TGTGCCAGCAGCACGACTAGCGACAATGAGCAGTTCTTC.